The 32 T cell receptor beta chains presented below share a single source sample, sequenced in a study of T cell responses to AZD1222 COVID-19 vaccine. Some clones are missing from TCRdb's copy, which holds only in-frame ones; the method was immunoSEQ multiplex PCR. The sample consists of approximately 90,000 clones, 90% to 95% of them appearing once. The sequences come from peripheral blood, collected on day 0 of AZD1222 vaccination. The receptors stem from an adult in good health.

CDR3: CASSLGRMSSGNTIYF. CDR3 sequence (DNA): TGTGCCAGCAGCTTAGGTCGCATGAGCTCTGGAAACACCATATATTTT. This chain joins TRBV7-6 and TRBJ1-3; D gene unclear. Germline loops: CDR1 SGHVS, CDR2 FNYEAQ. This CDR3 spans 16 amino acids. Trimming left V 1 base short and J 0 bases short, with 10 bases between.

This chain connects TRBV4-1 to TRBJ2-3; D is perhaps TRBD2 (7 bases). This CDR3 has 16 amino acids. V was cut by 0 bases and J by 2 bases, with 12 bases left in between. The germline gives CDR1 MGHRA, CDR2 YSYEKL. This chain's CDR3 is CASSQDSGGDTDTQYF. CDR3 nucleotide sequence: TGCGCCAGCAGCCAAGACTCGGGGGGCGACACAGATACGCAGTATTTT.

This chain connects TRBV15 to TRBJ1-6, with D hard to call. Between the trimmed V and J ends, which lost 8 bases and 1 base, there was a span of 9 bases. Looked up from germline, CDR1 is LNHNV and CDR2 is YYDKDF (reference sequence). This CDR3 contains 14 residues. CDR3 nucleotides: TGTGCCACCTCCGGTTGGTCCTATAATTCACCCCTCCACTTT. Amino acid sequence: CATSGWSYNSPLHF.

This clone was detected a few times. The chain has TRBV3-1 (or the pseudogene TRBV3-2) and TRBJ1-4; possibly TRBD1 for D (6 bases). V shed 0 bases and J shed 8 bases, with 13 bases lying between them. Germline CDR1 reads LGHDT; CDR2 reads YNNKEL (reference sequence). CDR3 size: 15 residues. The CDR3 DNA is TGTGCCAGCAGCCAAGATGGGGGGGCGAGGGAAAAACTGTTTTTT. Protein sequence: CASSQDGGAREKLFF.

The chain recombines TRBV11-2 with TRBJ1-2; no reliable D call. V lost 1 base, J lost 5 bases, and 5 bases lay in between. The germline V gene has CDR1 SGHAT and CDR2 FQNNGV. This CDR3 spans 12 amino acids. The DNA of the CDR3 is TGTGCCAGCAGCTTAGCTCAATATGGCTACACCTTC. Translating it yields CASSLAQYGYTF.

This clone was recorded once. The chain is built from TRBV28 and TRBJ1-6, with 8 positions matching TRBD1. Germline V lookup: CDR1 MDHEN, CDR2 SYDVKM. Trimming removed 7 bases from V and 4 bases from J; junction bases left unmatched: 9. This CDR3 has 16 residues. CDR3 loop: CASIRAGGVYNSPLHF. DNA for the CDR3: TGTGCCAGCATTCGTGCAGGGGGCGTATATAATTCACCCCTCCACTTT.

This clone appeared a single time. V and J are TRBV4-1 and TRBJ1-1, with 10 positions matching TRBD1. Germline CDR1 MGHRA, CDR2 YSYEKL. With 1 base clipped from V and 5 bases from J, the junction kept 7 bases outside the gene matches. The CDR3 is 16 amino acids. CDR3 bases: TGCGCCAGCAGCCAAGGCAGGGGACAGGGGAGGACTGAAGCTTTCTTT. Translation: CASSQGRGQGRTEAFF.

The chain uses TRBV12-3 or TRBV12-4 and TRBJ2-2; no clear D gene. This CDR3 has 11 amino acids. V lost 5 bases and J 9 bases, leaving 7 bases between the germline ends. CDR3 DNA sequence: TGTGCCAGCAGTCCGAACAGGGAGCTGTTTTTT. It codes for CASSPNRELFF.

The gene calls are TRBV11-3 and TRBJ1-6; D unresolved. This CDR3 is built from 13 residues. Germline V gene data show CDR1 as SGHNT and CDR2 as YENEEA. The V gene lost 0 bases and the J gene lost 5 bases, with 2 bases spanning the gap. CDR3 region: CASSLDNNSPLHF. CDR3 in DNA: TGTGCCAGCAGCTTAGACAATAATTCACCCCTCCACTTT.

The rearrangement joins TRBV6-5 to TRBJ2-1, with 13 bases that match TRBD2. Losses at the gene ends were 8 bases for V and 5 bases for J; bases not matched to a gene: 6. The CDR3 length is 15 residues. CDR1 is MNHEY, CDR2 SVGAGI, per germline. CDR3 loop: CASDRGTSGDNEQFF. The CDR3 region has the DNA TGTGCCAGCGATAGGGGGACTAGCGGGGACAATGAGCAGTTCTTC.

The rearrangement joins TRBV28 to TRBJ1-2, with D unresolved. The CDR3 is made up of 14 amino acids. V was cut by 6 bases and J by 3 bases, with 14 bases left in between. Per germline, CDR1 MDHEN and CDR2 SYDVKM. CDR3 DNA sequence: TGTGCCAGCAGCCCCCAGAGGGTGGACTATGGCTACACCTTC. Translating it yields CASSPQRVDYGYTF.

The gene calls are TRBV7-9 and TRBJ1-1; no reliable D call. Trimming pared 5 bases from V and 0 bases from J, leaving 10 bases between. Germline V gives CDR1 SEHNR, CDR2 FQNEAQ (reference sequence). This CDR3 contains 14 residues. DNA for the CDR3: TGTGCCAGCAGCCGTTCGCAGGTGAACACTGAAGCTTTCTTT. Its protein product is CASSRSQVNTEAFF.

The rearrangement joins TRBV4-1 to TRBJ2-7; possibly TRBD1 or TRBD2 for D (5 bases each). The CDR3 extends over 17 amino acids. Trimming took 0 bases from V and 2 from J, leaving 17 bases between them. Germline CDR1 MGHRA, CDR2 YSYEKL. The CDR3 bases are TGCGCCAGCAGCCAAGATACGGGACCCTTAATCCCCTACGAGCAGTACTTC. This translates into CASSQDTGPLIPYEQYF.

The chain combines TRBV11-3 with TRBJ2-6, with 7 bases fitting TRBD1. J was trimmed by 2 bases and V by 5 bases; bases with no gene match: 3. Germline CDR1 SGHNT, CDR2 YENEEA. The CDR3 runs 15 residues. CDR3 DNA sequence: TGTGCCAGCAGCCGACAGGGAGCTGGGGCCAACGTCCTGACTTTC. Translating gives CASSRQGAGANVLTF.

The chain couples TRBV7-9 to TRBJ1-2; 7 bases match TRBD1. Germline CDR1 is SEHNR and CDR2 is FQNEAQ (reference sequence). J gave up 7 bases and V 4 bases, and 12 bases lay outside the gene matches. This CDR3 region has 15 residues. The CDR3 spells CASSSNRGSPSGYTF. The CDR3, as DNA: TGTGCCAGCAGCTCGAACAGGGGAAGTCCATCTGGCTACACCTTC.

The chain couples TRBV3-1 (or the pseudogene TRBV3-2) to TRBJ1-6; perhaps TRBD1 as D (6 bases). Trimming took 0 bases from V and 14 from J, leaving 17 bases between them. CDR1 and CDR2 from the germline V gene are LGHDT and YNNKEL (reference sequence). CDR3 length: 15 residues. CDR3 bases: TGTGCCAGCAGCCAAGATCTAACAGGGATTCGGGCCCTCCACTTT. This codes for CASSQDLTGIRALHF.

This rearrangement joins TRBV29-1 to TRBJ1-4, with TRBD1 as a possible D gene (6 bases). Germline V gene sequence: CDR1 SQVTM, CDR2 ANQGSEA. The CDR3 has 13 residues. The V and J ends lost 1 base and 8 bases respectively, with 11 bases between them. The CDR3, as DNA: TGCAGCGTTGAAGGGACAGAAAGGGAAAAACTGTTTTTT. Translation gives CSVEGTEREKLFF.

The chain is built from TRBV7-3 and TRBJ2-2, with 8 bases matching TRBD1. Per germline, CDR1 SGHTA and CDR2 FQGTGA. The CDR3 loop spans 13 amino acids. V lost 6 bases to trimming and J lost 6 bases; unmatched junction nucleotides: 3. CDR3 sequence (DNA): TGTGCCAGCAGTTGGACAGGGTCCGGGGAGCTGTTTTTT. It is translated as CASSWTGSGELFF.

The V call is TRBV10-3, the J call TRBJ1-3, with D tentatively TRBD1 (6 bases). The length of the CDR3 is 15 residues. In germline, CDR1 is ENHRY, CDR2 SYGVKD. The V end was cut by 6 bases, the J end by 1 base, with 13 bases between. CDR3 sequence reads: CAISRAGASGNTIYF. In DNA, the CDR3 is TGTGCCATCAGCCGCGCGGGGGCTTCTGGAAACACCATATATTTT.

This clone was seen only a few times. The V call is TRBV12-3 or TRBV12-4, the J call TRBJ1-5; D unclear. CDR3 length: 13 residues. V was trimmed by 6 bases and J by 6 bases, leaving 12 bases between them. The CDR3 region is CASRSGSAQPQHF. The CDR3 DNA reads as TGTGCCAGCAGGTCGGGGTCTGCTCAGCCCCAGCATTTT.

The CDR3 region has the DNA TGTGCCAGCAGAGGTGGAGGGCTGACGGATCAGCCCCAGCATTTT. Its protein is CASRGGGLTDQPQHF. The rearrangement links TRBV6-5 to TRBJ1-5, with D unresolved. Germline CDR1 and CDR2: MNHEY and SVGAGI. Trimming shortened V by 6 bases and J by 5 bases, and 17 bases separated the two germline ends. The CDR3 loop spans 15 amino acids.

The V call is TRBV9, the J call TRBJ1-2; D possibly corresponds to TRBD1 (6 bases). This CDR3 is 15 amino acids long. Germline V gene lookup returns CDR1 SGDLS and CDR2 YYNGEE. Trimming removed 3 bases from V and 7 bases from J, with 19 bases in between. The CDR3 here is CASSEGGVVGIGYTF. CDR3 nucleotides: TGTGCCAGCAGCGAGGGGGGAGTTGTGGGGATTGGCTACACCTTC.

The chain has TRBV6-4 and TRBJ2-1; TRBD2 aligns across 11 bases. CDR1 and CDR2 (germline): MRHNA, SNTAGT. The V and J ends lost 4 bases and 4 bases, in that order; junction bases with no gene match: 3. There are 15 residues in the CDR3. The CDR3, as DNA: TGTGCCAGCAGTGCGACTAGCGGGGATTACAATGAGCAGTTCTTC. Amino acids: CASSATSGDYNEQFF.

The CDR3 loop is CASSFSRGLRTEAFF. CDR3 nucleotides: TGTGCCAGCAGCTTTTCGCGCGGGTTGCGAACTGAAGCTTTCTTT. The V gene is TRBV7-2, the J gene TRBJ1-1, with D uncertain. V gave up 3 bases and J gave up 5 bases, with 16 bases separating them. Germline CDR1 and CDR2: SGHTA and FQGNSA. The CDR3 loop spans 15 amino acids.

The rearrangement joins TRBV11-1 to TRBJ1-4; no definite D call. The CDR3 is made up of 16 amino acids. The V and J ends lost 5 bases and 0 bases respectively, with 13 bases between them. Germline V gene sequence: CDR1 SGHAT, CDR2 FQDESV (reference sequence). The CDR3 sequence: CASSLTGAATNEKLFF. Here the CDR3 DNA reads TGTGCCAGCAGCCTAACCGGAGCGGCAACTAATGAAAAACTGTTTTTT.

The gene calls are TRBV5-4 and TRBJ1-3, with no clear D. V lost 0 bases and J lost 0, with 10 bases in between. The germline V gene has CDR1 SGHNT and CDR2 YYREEE (reference sequence). CDR3 size: 16 residues. This CDR3 is CASSLDPFSSGNTIYF. As DNA, the CDR3 is TGTGCCAGCAGCTTGGACCCGTTCTCCTCTGGAAACACCATATATTTT.

This sequence joins TRBV5-5 and TRBJ1-3; D gene uncertain. From germline, CDR1 is SGHKS and CDR2 YYEKEE (reference sequence). The CDR3 is 13 amino acids. The V gene lost 5 bases and the J gene lost 1 base, with 7 bases spanning the gap. Here the CDR3 reads CASSGTSGNTIYF. The CDR3 DNA reads TGTGCCAGCAGTGGAACGTCTGGAAACACCATATATTTT.

The rearrangement uses TRBV6-5 and TRBJ1-6, with D hard to call. The CDR3 loop spans 13 amino acids. The V gene's germline CDR1 is MNHEY and CDR2 SVGAGI. V was trimmed by 10 bases and J by 3 bases, leaving 10 bases between them. CDR3 loop: CATNPFYNSPLHF. CDR3 in DNA: TGTGCCACTAACCCCTTCTATAATTCACCCCTCCACTTT.

This clone was recorded once. The V and J genes are TRBV9 and TRBJ2-2; D is possibly TRBD2 (5 bases). Trimming took off 0 bases at V and 7 bases at J, with 10 bases between the two ends. CDR3 length: 14 amino acids. Per the germline V gene, CDR1 is SGDLS and CDR2 is YYNGEE. The CDR3 is CASSVAGKVGELFF. The DNA of the CDR3 is TGTGCCAGCAGCGTAGCGGGGAAAGTCGGGGAGCTGTTTTTT.

Written as DNA, the CDR3 is TGTGCCTGGAGTATCCTCGGTTCCCTCGCTGGAAACACCATATATTTT. It translates to CAWSILGSLAGNTIYF. The chain combines TRBV30 with TRBJ1-3; D remains ambiguous. Trimming pared 2 bases from V and 2 bases from J, leaving 16 bases between. The CDR3 length is 16 residues. Per the germline V gene, CDR1 is GTSNPN and CDR2 is SVGIG (reference sequence).

The V and J genes are TRBV28 and TRBJ2-7; 10 nucleotides agree with TRBD1. CDR1 and CDR2 (germline): MDHEN, SYDVKM. The CDR3 is made up of 14 amino acids. J was trimmed by 4 bases and V by 4 bases; bases with no gene match: 4. CDR3 protein: CASSWTGGWYEQYF. CDR3 sequence (DNA): TGTGCCAGCAGTTGGACAGGGGGATGGTACGAGCAGTACTTC.

V usage is TRBV9 and J usage is TRBJ1-1; D remains ambiguous. The CDR3 sequence is 14 residues long. The V end lost 0 bases, the J end lost 3 bases, and 9 bases lay between the germline ends. In germline, CDR1 is SGDLS, CDR2 YYNGEE. The CDR3 sequence is CASSVDGEHTEAFF. DNA of the CDR3: TGTGCCAGCAGCGTAGATGGGGAACACACTGAAGCTTTCTTT.